The 21 T cell receptor beta chains reported below all come from one sample, sequenced in a study of cytomegalovirus exposure and HLA in healthy donors. Use of 60 Vbeta and 13 Jbeta primers characterized the PCR. Only in-frame clones appear in the TCRdb table, and some are missing; sequencing was by immunoSEQ multiplex PCR. The table has roughly 120,000 clones, 80% seen once; the top ten hold around 8%. The material sequenced was PBMCs. Receptor source: a female donor in good health and CMV-seropositive.

The V and J genes are TRBV27 and TRBJ1-3, with D unresolved. This CDR3 spans 14 amino acids. Between the trimmed V and J ends, which lost 5 bases and 4 bases, there was a span of 12 bases. Looked up from germline, CDR1 is MNHEY and CDR2 is SMNVEV (reference sequence). CDR3 nucleotides: TGTGCCAGCAGTCGGGGAGCCCGAGGAAACACCATATATTTT. The encoded protein is CASSRGARGNTIYF.

The genes are TRBV6-1 and TRBJ1-4; the D gene is possibly TRBD1 (5 bases). In germline, CDR1 is MNHNS, CDR2 SASEGT. Trimming took off 2 bases at V and 4 bases at J, with 11 bases between the two ends. The CDR3 has 15 residues. Written as DNA, the CDR3 is TGTGCCAGCAGTGAATGGGGCGGGAGTAATGAAAAACTGTTTTTT. Protein sequence: CASSEWGGSNEKLFF.

The chain combines TRBV5-1 with TRBJ2-7, with a tentative D call TRBD1 (6 bases). This CDR3 spans 12 amino acids. V lost 4 bases, J lost 4 bases, and 9 bases lay in between. Per germline, CDR1 SGHRS and CDR2 YFSETQ. CDR3 sequence reads: CASSLQGYEQYF. CDR3 bases: TGCGCCAGCAGCCTACAGGGTTACGAGCAGTACTTC.

The chain employs TRBV7-2 and TRBJ2-5, with TRBD1 as a possible D gene (6 bases). CDR1 and CDR2 from the germline V gene are SGHTA and FQGNSA. This CDR3 spans 13 amino acids. Trimming took off 6 bases at V and 2 bases at J, with 10 bases between the two ends. CDR3 sequence reads: CASRSGQQETQYF. CDR3 bases: TGTGCCAGCAGATCAGGACAGCAAGAGACCCAGTACTTC.

This chain connects TRBV10-3 to TRBJ2-3; D not certain. CDR1 and CDR2 from the germline V gene are ENHRY and SYGVKD. V dropped 11 bases and J dropped 0 bases, with 12 bases sitting between them. The CDR3 has 13 amino acids. CDR3 in amino acids: CAARGHSTDTQYF. The CDR3 nucleotides are TGTGCCGCTAGAGGCCATAGCACAGATACGCAGTATTTT.

V is TRBV19 and J is TRBJ1-1, with TRBD1 matching over 8 bases. CDR1 is LNHDA, CDR2 SQIVND, per germline (reference sequence). This CDR3 contains 16 residues. V dropped 5 bases and J dropped 1; count of bases not matched to a gene: 9. The CDR3 loop reads CASSLMYGQGNTEAFF. The DNA of the CDR3 is TGTGCCAGTAGTTTAATGTACGGACAGGGGAACACTGAAGCTTTCTTT.

The genes are TRBV6-5 and TRBJ1-1, with TRBD1 matching over 8 bases. Germline CDR1 and CDR2: MNHEY and SVGAGI. CDR3 size: 16 residues. V shed 4 bases and J 4 bases; nucleotides not matched to a gene: 11. For the CDR3, the DNA is TGTGCCAGCAGTTCACAGGGGGGGAAAGGAGCCACTGAAGCTTTCTTT. This codes for CASSSQGGKGATEAFF.

This sequence joins TRBV2 and TRBJ1-3; no firm D call. CDR1 and CDR2 (germline): SNHLY, FYNNEI. There are 13 residues in the CDR3. Trimming shortened V by 10 bases and J by 0 bases, and 10 bases separated the two germline ends. CDR3 loop: CAKLQVSGNTIYF. The CDR3 DNA sequence: TGTGCCAAACTTCAGGTCTCTGGAAACACCATATATTTT.

This rearrangement joins TRBV10-1 to TRBJ1-1, with TRBD1 matching over 7 bases. With 6 bases clipped from V and 0 bases from J, the junction kept 1 base outside the gene matches. CDR1 is WNHNN and CDR2 is SYGVQD in the germline V gene (reference sequence). CDR3 length: 13 residues. The CDR3, as DNA: TGCGCCAGCAGGACAGGGCTGAACACTGAAGCTTTCTTT. This sequence encodes CASRTGLNTEAFF.

The rearrangement uses TRBV19 and TRBJ1-2, with 8 positions matching TRBD1. This CDR3 has 13 amino acids. V lost 4 bases and J lost 4; bases outside the gene matches: 2. CDR1 LNHDA and CDR2 SQIVND come from the germline V gene (reference sequence). This CDR3 is CASSRQGSYGYTF. The CDR3, as DNA: TGTGCCAGTAGTAGACAGGGGAGCTATGGCTACACCTTC.

The chain recombines TRBV5-5 with TRBJ1-3; 9 bases are shared with TRBD1. With V trimmed by 3 bases and J by 0 bases, 7 bases remained unmatched. CDR3 size: 17 residues. The germline V gene has CDR1 SGHKS and CDR2 YYEKEE (reference sequence). The CDR3: CASSSGQGILSGNTIYF. DNA for the CDR3: TGTGCCAGCAGCTCAGGACAGGGGATACTCTCTGGAAACACCATATATTTT.

The CDR3 region has the DNA TGTGCCAGCAGCCAAGAACCGGGACAGGCCTACGAGCAGTACTTC. Translated: CASSQEPGQAYEQYF. This chain uses TRBV4-2 with TRBJ2-7; 8 bases are a match to TRBD1. The CDR3 has 15 amino acids. V lost 0 bases and J lost 2; bases outside the gene matches: 3. CDR1 LGHNA and CDR2 YNFKEQ come from the germline V gene.

This sequence joins TRBV9 and TRBJ1-2; the match to TRBD1 covers 7 bases. The germline CDR1 and CDR2 sequences are SGDLS and YYNGEE. J lost 14 bases, V lost 4 bases, and 17 bases had no gene match. This CDR3 region has 14 residues. The DNA of the CDR3 is TGTGCCAGCAGCCAAACAATGACAGGGAAAGGAGTAACCTTC. It is translated as CASSQTMTGKGVTF.

The sample holds one count of this clone. The chain recombines TRBV6-5 with TRBJ2-7; D perhaps matches TRBD2 (7 bases). CDR1 is MNHEY, CDR2 SVGAGI, per germline. The CDR3 covers 15 residues. Trimming pared 0 bases from V and 1 base from J, leaving 10 bases between. This CDR3 reads CASSYSGGGSYEQYF. CDR3 DNA: TGTGCCAGCAGTTACTCAGGGGGGGGTTCCTACGAGCAGTACTTC.

The J gene is TRBJ1-1, the V gene TRBV18; D ambiguous. Germline-derived CDR1 and CDR2 are KGHSH and LQKENI. The CDR3 length is 14 residues. Trimming stripped 6 bases from V and 0 bases from J, with 11 bases between. CDR3 nucleotides: TGTGCCAGCTCGGCACAGACCATGAACACTGAAGCTTTCTTT. Its protein is CASSAQTMNTEAFF.

V gene TRBV5-1 combines with J gene TRBJ1-1; D gene ambiguous. The CDR3 consists of 14 residues. Germline CDR1 SGHRS, CDR2 YFSETQ. V was clipped by 6 bases and J by 1 base, with 13 bases between them. Here the CDR3 reads CASTQSAQNTEAFF. CDR3 DNA: TGCGCCAGCACACAAAGCGCACAGAACACTGAAGCTTTCTTT.

The sample holds one count of this clone. The V gene is TRBV7-3, the J gene TRBJ2-2, with 11 bases matching TRBD2. The length of the CDR3 is 16 residues. Germline CDR1 SGHTA, CDR2 FQGTGA. After removal of 5 bases from V and 4 bases from J, the junction contained 6 bases not matched to a gene. This CDR3 is CASSPTSGGPTGELFF. The CDR3 coding sequence is TGTGCCAGCAGCCCCACTAGCGGGGGCCCCACCGGGGAGCTGTTTTTT.

The rearrangement joins TRBV30 to TRBJ1-2; tentative D call: TRBD1 (6 bases). This CDR3 is built from 15 residues. The V end lost 0 bases, the J end lost 4 bases, and 15 bases lay between the germline ends. Per the germline V gene, CDR1 is GTSNPN and CDR2 is SVGIG (reference sequence). DNA of the CDR3: TGTGCCTGGAGTGTCTTGCCTCACAGGGCCTATGGCTACACCTTC. Translating gives CAWSVLPHRAYGYTF. The complete variable domain, with remaining parts taken from reference TRBV30 and TRBJ1-2, reads SQTIHQWPATLVQPVGSPLSLECTVEGTSNPNLYWYRQAAGRGLQLLFYSVGIGQISSEVPQNLSASRPQDRQFILSSKKLLLSDSGFYLCAWSVLPHRAYGYTFGSGTRLTVV.

This clone showed up just once. This chain links TRBV2 with TRBJ2-6; 9 positions agree with TRBD2. Germline loops: CDR1 SNHLY, CDR2 FYNNEI. Unmatched junction bases numbered 7, after V lost 4 bases and J lost 3 bases. The CDR3 covers 17 residues. The CDR3 sequence is CASSASGGFFGANVLTF. DNA of the CDR3: TGTGCCAGCAGTGCCAGCGGGGGGTTTTTTGGGGCCAACGTCCTGACTTTC.

The table lists this clone with a few counts. The CDR3 region has the DNA TGTGCCAGCAGCCAAGTCCCCCGGGACTCTGGAAACACCATATATTTT. This encodes CASSQVPRDSGNTIYF. V usage is TRBV4-2 and J usage is TRBJ1-3, with D unresolved. The CDR3 has 16 residues. The V end was cut by 1 base, the J end by 0 bases, with 10 bases between. Germline V CDR1 and CDR2: LGHNA, YNFKEQ.

The chain links TRBV7-9 to TRBJ1-1, with TRBD1 identical over 11 bases. CDR3 size: 16 residues. V shed 2 bases, J shed 4 bases, and the junction held 6 bases outside the gene matches. Germline loops: CDR1 SEHNR, CDR2 FQNEAQ (reference sequence). The CDR3 loop reads CASSLRTGGGATEAFF. The CDR3 nucleotides read TGTGCCAGCAGCTTACGGACAGGGGGCGGCGCCACTGAAGCTTTCTTT.